The source of this TCR beta chain is a study of cytomegalovirus exposure and HLA in healthy donors. Study in general: Early released data had tens of millions of unique TCRs, all coming from HLA-typed donors.

Overall study results and limits: A later analysis appeared to link common viral pathogens to several of the most significant clusters. The records held CMV serostatus as the only immune exposure information.

CDR1 ENHRY and CDR2 SYGVKD come from the germline V gene. Trimming at V came to 0 bases and at J to 3 bases, leaving 2 bases not matched to a gene. The CDR3 extends over 14 amino acids. The PCR used 60 Vbeta and 13 Jbeta primers. Repertoires were generated with immunoSEQ multiplex PCR, while TCRdb's copy carries only in-frame clones and drops some. This repertoire comprises 150,000 to 200,000 clones; its ten largest clones make up 1.3%. Points on this clone: The antigen remains unidentified.

The chain employs TRBV10-3 and TRBJ2-7, with TRBD2 identical over 7 bases. The sequenced material came from PBMCs. The receptor was derived from a woman in her sixties in good health and CMV-seronegative. The CDR3 here is CAISESAGVYEQYF. The CDR3 DNA reads TGTGCCATCAGTGAGTCCGCGGGGGTCTACGAGCAGTACTTC.